The 23 T cell receptor beta chains below all came from one sample that was sequenced in a study of CD8 T cells in ankylosing spondylitis. One entry per CDR3 protein results from TCRdb running MiXCR on the 5' RACE reads. The sample carries more than 300,000 distinct CDR3 sequences, more than 9% recorded once. The sequenced sample consisted of blood, either unsorted or a sorted T cell fraction (not recorded which). The origin of the receptors is a female donor with ankylosing spondylitis or in good health (not recorded which).

The gene calls are TRBV11-2 and TRBJ2-4; tentative D call: TRBD2 (5 bases). V was pared by 4 bases and J by 1 base, with 14 bases between. Germline values: CDR1 SGHAT, CDR2 FQNNGV. CDR3 length equals 16 residues. The CDR3 region is CASSSHGVAAKNIQYF. As DNA, the CDR3 is TGTGCCAGCAGCTCCCACGGGGTTGCGGCCAAAAACATTCAGTACTTC.

In its sample, this clonotype was seen many times. In nucleotides, the CDR3 is TGCGCCAGCAGCTTTAACCGGGACAGGGGGCATGAGCAGTTCTTC. Protein sequence: CASSFNRDRGHEQFF. This chain links TRBV5-1 with TRBJ2-1; 12 nucleotides match TRBD1. Germline values: CDR1 SGHRS, CDR2 YFSETQ. Trimming removed 2 bases from V and 8 bases from J; junction bases left unmatched: 5. The CDR3 has 15 residues.

This clonotype was recorded a few times. The chain links TRBV13 to TRBJ1-6, with 7 bases matching TRBD1. This CDR3 has 15 residues. Losses at the gene ends were 4 bases for V and 11 bases for J; bases not matched to a gene: 11. Per germline, CDR1 PRHDT and CDR2 FYEKMQ (reference sequence). For the CDR3, the DNA is TGTGCCAGCAGCTCCCACAGGGGCCAAGCGGCACCCCTCCACTTT. Translating gives CASSSHRGQAAPLHF.

The table lists this clonotype with many counts. V and J are TRBV6-2 or TRBV6-3 and TRBJ2-1; no clear D. The CDR3 length is 16 residues. Deletions cut 2 bases from V and 0 bases from J, with 11 bases between. Germline-derived CDR1 and CDR2 are MNHEY and SVGEGT. CDR3 region: CASSYLVQSSYNEQFF. In DNA, the CDR3 is TGTGCCAGCAGTTACCTAGTACAGAGCTCCTACAATGAGCAGTTCTTC.

At least ten counts were recorded for this clonotype. This chain joins TRBV20-1 and TRBJ1-5; no clear D. The CDR3 has 16 residues. The germline V gene has CDR1 DFQATT and CDR2 SNEGSKA (reference sequence). Between the trimmed V and J ends, which lost 5 bases and 1 base, there was a span of 18 bases. The CDR3 reads CSASDPDGISNQPQHF. In nucleotides, the CDR3 is TGCAGTGCTTCTGACCCGGACGGTATAAGCAATCAGCCCCAGCATTTT.

Note on this clonotype: Since a much larger clone is just one base distant, this may be a read error. The V gene is TRBV7-8, the J gene TRBJ1-5; D possibly corresponds to TRBD1 (5 bases). This CDR3 has 16 amino acids. Germline values: CDR1 SGHVS, CDR2 FQNEAQ. Written as DNA, the CDR3 is TGTGCCAGCAGCTTGGACACGGCGGGGAGCAATCAGACCCAGCATTTT. This translates into CASSLDTAGSNQTQHF.

This clonotype occurred many times. A read error may produce the germline difference seen at one junction end. The V call is TRBV29-1, the J call TRBJ1-2; a weak D match, TRBD1 (5 bases). From germline, CDR1 is SQVTM and CDR2 ANQGSEA. The CDR3 is made up of 11 amino acids. DNA for the CDR3: TGCAGCGTCCTACTGCGGGGGATTACCTTCTTC. Residues: CSVLLRGITFF.

The sample holds many counts of this clonotype. The rearrangement links TRBV11-2 to TRBJ2-7; D gene uncertain. Germline CDR1 SGHAT, CDR2 FQNNGV. V dropped 3 bases and J dropped 0 bases, with 9 bases sitting between them. CDR3 size: 14 residues. CDR3 in amino acids: CASSLQYDSYEQYF. CDR3 bases: TGTGCCAGCAGCTTGCAATATGACTCCTACGAGCAGTACTTC.

This clonotype was observed at least ten times. This chain connects TRBV6-2 or TRBV6-3 to TRBJ1-4; TRBD1 matches at 8 bases. Germline V gives CDR1 MNHEY, CDR2 SVGEGT. Trimming took 3 bases from V and 0 from J; bases not matched to a gene: 3. This CDR3 comprises 16 residues. For the CDR3, the DNA is TGTGCCAGCAGTTATGACAGGGGAACAACTAATGAAAAACTGTTTTTT. As protein: CASSYDRGTTNEKLFF.

This clonotype occurred many times. The DNA of the CDR3 is TGTGCCAGCAGCCTAGAGGACAGGGCTATCTATGGCTACACCTTC. Its translation: CASSLEDRAIYGYTF. The rearrangement joins TRBV7-6 to TRBJ1-2; 8 bases match TRBD1. CDR3 length: 15 amino acids. CDR1 is SGHVS and CDR2 is FNYEAQ in the germline V gene. V lost 5 bases to trimming and J lost 4 bases; unmatched junction nucleotides: 9.

This clonotype was recorded a few times. This rearrangement joins TRBV20-1 to TRBJ2-7; 8 bases are a match to TRBD1. The V segment lost 0 bases and the J segment 2 bases; nucleotides outside the gene matches: 12. CDR3 length equals 17 residues. Germline lookup yields CDR1 DFQATT and CDR2 SNEGSKA (reference sequence). The CDR3 nucleotides are TGCAGTGCTAGAGATATTATGTGGGACAGGAGAACCTACGAGCAGTACTTC. Encoded protein: CSARDIMWDRRTYEQYF.

This clonotype was seen repeatedly, ten times or more. J is TRBJ2-1 and V is TRBV20-1, with TRBD2 matching over 10 bases. V lost 5 bases, J lost 7 bases, and 5 bases stayed unmatched. The CDR3 totals 13 residues. The V gene's germline CDR1 is DFQATT and CDR2 SNEGSKA (reference sequence). The CDR3 DNA follows: TGCAGTGCTGAGCGGGAGGGCCGGAATGAGCAGTTCTTC. It translates to CSAEREGRNEQFF.

This clonotype was picked up a small number of times. V gene TRBV24-1 combines with J gene TRBJ2-1; D is uncertain. The CDR3 is 13 amino acids. The V end lost 9 bases, the J end lost 1 base, and 9 bases lay between the germline ends. Germline CDR1 reads KGHDR; CDR2 reads SFDVKD. The CDR3 nucleotides are TGTGCCACCGCAGAATTATCCTACAATGAGCAGTTCTTC. Protein product: CATAELSYNEQFF.

This clonotype was recorded at least ten times. The chain employs TRBV10-3 and TRBJ1-1, with D perhaps TRBD1 (6 bases). The germline V gene has CDR1 ENHRY and CDR2 SYGVKD. Trimming removed 3 bases at V and 0 bases at J, with 11 bases between. The CDR3 consists of 15 residues. CDR3 loop: CAISDTGAVNTEAFF. For the CDR3, the DNA is TGTGCCATCAGTGATACGGGGGCTGTGAACACTGAAGCTTTCTTT.

This clonotype has more than one count but fewer than ten. The CDR3 sequence: CSATMVRDTEPNYGYTF. Written as DNA, the CDR3 is TGCAGTGCTACCATGGTCCGGGACACCGAGCCCAACTATGGCTACACCTTC. The chain has TRBV20-1 and TRBJ1-2, with D tentatively TRBD1 (6 bases). The CDR3 spans 17 residues. V lost 4 bases, J lost 2 bases, and 23 bases lay in between. Germline V gives CDR1 DFQATT, CDR2 SNEGSKA (reference sequence).

The chain combines TRBV20-1 with TRBJ2-7; a possible D gene is TRBD1 (5 bases). This CDR3 region has 15 residues. Germline V CDR1 and CDR2: DFQATT, SNEGSKA (reference sequence). Trimming took 6 bases from V and 1 from J, leaving 19 bases between them. This CDR3 is CSALDSNSSSYEQYF. The DNA for the CDR3 is TGCAGTGCCCTCGACAGCAACTCCTCATCCTACGAGCAGTACTTC.

V is TRBV15 and J is TRBJ2-5, with D perhaps TRBD2 (5 bases). V was pared by 0 bases and J by 6 bases, with 14 bases between. In germline, CDR1 is LNHNV, CDR2 YYDKDF (reference sequence). The CDR3 is 15 residues long. Here the CDR3 DNA reads TGTGCCACCAGCAGAGATCCTTCGGGGATCCAGACCCAGTACTTC. As protein: CATSRDPSGIQTQYF.

This clonotype showed up many times. This sequence joins TRBV20-1 and TRBJ2-2, with 7 bases fitting TRBD2. V gave up 6 bases and J gave up 4 bases; unmatched junction bases: 14. The CDR3 is made up of 16 amino acids. Germline CDR1 reads DFQATT; CDR2 reads SNEGSKA (reference sequence). This CDR3 is CSATGLSGYLTGELFF. The CDR3 DNA sequence: TGCAGTGCCACGGGACTTAGCGGGTATCTCACCGGGGAGCTGTTTTTT.

The rearrangement joins TRBV18 to TRBJ2-6, with TRBD1 identical over 7 bases. CDR1 and CDR2 from the germline V gene are KGHSH and LQKENI. The CDR3 is 15 amino acids. J lost 2 bases, V lost 5 bases, and 3 bases had no gene match. This CDR3 is CASSEDRAGANVLTF. The CDR3 region has the DNA TGTGCCAGCTCAGAAGACAGGGCTGGGGCCAACGTCCTGACTTTC.

Many counts were recorded for this clonotype. The gene calls are TRBV20-1 and TRBJ2-5; the D is unclear. Germline-derived CDR1 and CDR2 are DFQATT and SNEGSKA (reference sequence). CDR3 size: 15 residues. V was cut by 4 bases and J by 2 bases, with 17 bases left in between. CDR3 region: CSANPRYRPQETQYF. The CDR3 region has the DNA TGCAGTGCTAATCCTCGGTACCGTCCTCAAGAGACCCAGTACTTC.

In this sample, this clonotype turned up a few times. The chain links TRBV7-2 to TRBJ2-5, with 11 positions matching TRBD1. With V trimmed by 5 bases and J by 5 bases, 7 bases remained unmatched. The CDR3 spans 15 residues. In germline, CDR1 is SGHTA, CDR2 FQGNSA. DNA of the CDR3: TGTGCCAGCAGCCCCGGACAGGGGGCGCGGGAGACCCAGTACTTC. As protein: CASSPGQGARETQYF. The variable domain in full, completed from reference TRBV7-2 and TRBJ2-5, reads GAGVSQSPSNKVTEKGKDVELRCDPISGHTALYWYRQSLGQGLEFLIYFQGNSAPDKSGLPSDRFSAERTGGSVSTLTIQRTQQEDSAVYLCASSPGQGARETQYFGPGTRLLVL.

The rearrangement uses TRBV5-1 and TRBJ2-7, with D maybe TRBD1 (5 bases). V dropped 0 bases and J dropped 2 bases, with 18 bases sitting between them. CDR3 size: 17 residues. Germline loops: CDR1 SGHRS, CDR2 YFSETQ. The DNA for the CDR3 is TGCGCCAGCAGCTTGGCCTGGGGCCAGCGAAAACCCTACGAGCAGTACTTC. It yields the protein CASSLAWGQRKPYEQYF.

The sample holds many counts of this clonotype. V usage is TRBV5-1 and J usage is TRBJ2-3, with 9 positions matching TRBD1. The V gene's germline CDR1 is SGHRS and CDR2 YFSETQ. Unmatched junction bases numbered 6, after V lost 4 bases and J lost 0 bases. The CDR3 contains 16 residues. The CDR3 region has the DNA TGCGCCAGCAGCGAGGGACAGGGATGGAGCACAGATACGCAGTATTTT. Protein sequence: CASSEGQGWSTDTQYF.